What follows is one TCR beta chain and its context. Libraries were prepared by immunoSEQ multiplex PCR; TCRdb keeps only in-frame clonotypes and omits some of them. The table lists more than 85,000 clones, approximately 95% of them singletons. The record originates from a study of cytomegalovirus exposure and HLA in healthy donors. CDR1 MGHRA and CDR2 YSYEKL come from the germline V gene. CDR3 length: 18 residues. With 0 bases clipped from V and 7 bases from J, the junction kept 13 bases outside the gene matches. The receptor was isolated from a woman aged 18-29 years in good health and CMV-seronegative. The V call is TRBV4-1, the J call TRBJ2-3; 10 positions match TRBD2. Sequenced: PBMCs. CDR3 sequence reads: CASSQEGPPAGGEYTQYF. The CDR3 DNA follows: TGCGCCAGCAGCCAAGAGGGGCCCCCAGCGGGAGGGGAATATACGCAGTATTTT.